A selection of T cell receptor beta chains follows, all from one sample in a study of PD-L1 blockade in urothelial cancer. Some clones are missing from TCRdb's copy, which holds only in-frame ones; the method was immunoSEQ multiplex PCR. This table has roughly 51,000 clones, about four fifths appearing once. This specimen consisted of PBMCs, obtained around atezolizumab (anti-PD-L1) treatment. The receptors stem from a man aged 65 to 79 with urothelial cancer. CDR3s include the opening cysteine and the closing phenylalanine or tryptophan. A D gene is named only where the DNA matches it firmly. Only some rows state a clone size, as once, few, many or a class for expanded clones.

v_gene	j_gene	abundance	d_gene	CDR3aa	CDR3nt
TRBV5-1	TRBJ2-1	few	TRBD2	CASSRGLAGGPGGTNEQFF	TGCGCCAGCAGCCGGGGACTAGCGGGAGGGCCCGGCGGTACCAATGAGCAGTTCTTC
TRBV23-1	TRBJ1-1	.	TRBD1	CASSRYRPATGTVEPIEAFF	TGCGCCAGCAGTCGCTATCGGCCCGCTACCGGGACAGTCGAACCAATCGAAGCTTTCTTT
TRBV7-2	TRBJ2-3	.	.	CASSLAAGSSTDTQYF	TGTGCCAGCAGCTTAGCGGCAGGGTCTAGCACAGATACGCAGTATTTT
TRBV5-1	TRBJ2-2	.	TRBD1	CASSLGPAGTANTGELFF	TGCGCCAGCAGCTTGGGCCCGGCCGGGACAGCGAACACCGGGGAGCTGTTTTTT
TRBV7-8	TRBJ1-1	.	.	CASSFFRRGDMNTEAFF	TGTGCCAGCAGCTTTTTCCGCAGGGGAGACATGAACACTGAAGCTTTCTTT
TRBV5-1	TRBJ2-3	once	.	CASSFNSPEDTQYF	TGCGCCAGCAGCTTTAATTCCCCGGAGGATACGCAGTATTTT
TRBV2	TRBJ2-7	.	TRBD1	CASSGQETGVAEQYF	TGTGCCAGCAGTGGGCAAGAGACAGGGGTCGCCGAGCAGTACTTC
TRBV28	TRBJ2-7	.	TRBD2	CASSSGGNYEQYF	TGTGCCAGCAGTTCCGGGGGGAACTACGAGCAGTACTTC
TRBV5-1	TRBJ1-1	.	TRBD1	CASSFATGVGAEAFF	TGCGCCAGCAGCTTCGCGACAGGGGTGGGAGCTGAAGCTTTCTTT
TRBV6-1	TRBJ1-5	.	.	CASSEEGQPQHF	TGTGCCAGCAGTGAGGAGGGACAGCCCCAGCATTTT
TRBV5-1	TRBJ1-1	.	.	CASSAASTTEAFF	TGCGCCAGCAGCGCGGCGTCAACCACTGAAGCTTTCTTT
TRBV28	TRBJ1-4	.	TRBD1	CASSFSTGRNEKLFF	TGTGCCAGCAGTTTTTCGACAGGGCGGAATGAAAAACTGTTTTTT
TRBV28	TRBJ1-3	.	.	CASSFWDSRTSGNTIYF	TGTGCCAGCAGTTTTTGGGACTCAAGAACCTCTGGAAACACCATATATTTT
TRBV5-1	TRBJ2-2	.	.	CASSLTAPNTGELFF	TGCGCCAGCAGCTTGACAGCTCCGAACACCGGGGAGCTGTTTTTT
TRBV10-3	TRBJ2-7	.	.	CATMEQTYEQYF	TGTGCCACCATGGAGCAGACCTACGAGCAGTACTTC
TRBV2	TRBJ1-1	.	TRBD1	CASRLQGTLNTEAFF	TGTGCCAGCAGACTACAGGGGACCCTGAACACTGAAGCTTTCTTT
TRBV2	TRBJ2-7	.	.	CASSAIHPSYEQYF	TGTGCCAGCAGTGCCATACACCCTTCCTACGAGCAGTACTTC
TRBV9	TRBJ2-1	.	TRBD2	CASSARGAGGHNEQFF	TGTGCCAGCAGCGCTCGGGGGGCGGGAGGGCACAATGAGCAGTTCTTC
TRBV14	TRBJ2-7	.	.	CASSRGSSYEQYF	TGTGCCAGCAGCCGGGGCAGCTCCTACGAGCAGTACTTC
TRBV9	TRBJ2-7	.	.	CASSLNSRDEQYF	TGTGCCAGCAGCCTTAATTCGAGGGACGAGCAGTACTTC
TRBV28	TRBJ1-1	once	TRBD1	CASTGTGGVTEAFF	TGTGCCAGCACCGGAACAGGGGGCGTCACTGAAGCTTTCTTT
TRBV29-1	TRBJ1-3	.	TRBD1	CSVHRGSGNTIYF	TGCAGCGTTCACAGGGGCTCTGGAAACACCATATATTTT
TRBV30	TRBJ2-7	.	TRBD2	CAWRGAGGPRYEQYF	TGTGCCTGGAGGGGCGCGGGAGGGCCCCGCTACGAGCAGTACTTC
TRBV21-1	TRBJ1-1	.	.	CASKEGGTAKENTEAFF	TGTGCCAGCAAGGAGGGAGGGACGGCGAAAGAGAACACTGAAGCTTTCTTT